This is a list of T cell receptor beta chains from one sample in a study of blood T cell repertoires in COVID-19. Repertoires were generated with immunoSEQ multiplex PCR, while TCRdb's copy carries only in-frame clones and drops some. The sample lists 150,000 to 180,000 clones; about 80% were seen once. The specimen was peripheral blood. The origin of the receptors is a man between 60 and 70 years old with acute or convalescent COVID-19. The CDR3 runs from the conserved cysteine through the conserved F or W. Fields, in order: J gene, V gene, CDR3 protein.

TRBJ1-1,TRBV7-3,CASSLRGGDTEAFF
TRBJ1-1,TRBV29-1,CSVEEEYAMSFF
TRBJ2-1,TRBV7-6,CASSSLAERREQFF
TRBJ2-7,TRBV7-8,CASSPIEGARGDEQYF
TRBJ2-1,TRBV7-9,CASSGGVAEQFF
TRBJ2-2,TRBV7-2,CASSHGTSGGATGELFF
TRBJ1-4,TRBV6-6,CASSYSGGGFNEKLFF
TRBJ2-2,TRBV7-3,CASSPGGARNTGELFF
TRBJ2-3,TRBV4-1,CASSRGLAGSTDTQYF
TRBJ2-2,TRBV19,CASSIMASNTGELFF
TRBJ2-1,TRBV10-3,CAISESRSATNEQFF
TRBJ1-2,TRBV7-2,CASSLNRNYGYTF
TRBJ1-2,TRBV19,CASSIVSGSYGYTF
TRBJ1-3,TRBV27,CASSPRGQGNTIYF
TRBJ2-2,TRBV2,CASSEFEFTGELFF
TRBJ1-2,TRBV3-1/TRBV3-2,CASSQWTGEGGYTF
TRBJ2-6,TRBV15,CATSGRTGGFISGANVLTF
TRBJ1-4,TRBV20-1,CSASEPGQGNEKLFF
TRBJ2-3,TRBV19,CASSSGLGDNTDTQYF
TRBJ2-7,TRBV30,CAWRIWGGSPYEQYF
TRBJ2-2,TRBV18,CASSPGYVGAGELFF
TRBJ1-5,TRBV18,CASSPPVSVQEPQHF
TRBJ2-1,TRBV30,CAWRRPGTSGSLEQFF
TRBJ2-7,TRBV18,CASSLPRGGKKAYEQYF
TRBJ1-2,TRBV19,CASRGDRAYGYTF
TRBJ1-1,TRBV10-3,CAISESWDREDNEAFF
TRBJ2-7,TRBV2,CASVGTSGMEAYEQYF
TRBJ2-7,TRBV10-3,CASGEGRYEQYF
TRBJ2-1,TRBV7-2,CASSAIHLFEGAGNEQFF
TRBJ1-6,TRBV6-4,CATRTGGTGNSPLHF
TRBJ2-7,TRBV28,CASSFGGRAEQYF
TRBJ2-6,TRBV19,CASRGYGVSGANVLTF
TRBJ1-1,TRBV7-9,CASSSDRTEAFF
TRBJ1-1,TRBV11-2,CASSLATGNTEAFF
TRBJ2-7,TRBV29-1,CSGRQGPEQYF
TRBJ1-2,TRBV6-6,CASSRDRGPHRLF
TRBJ1-2,TRBV12-3/TRBV12-4,CASSTTGAGYTF
TRBJ1-6,TRBV3-1/TRBV3-2,CAKTRQGSGSPLHF
TRBJ2-1,TRBV4-3,CASSQGLVSNEQFF
TRBJ2-1,TRBV6-6,CASQRASGRAGNEQFF
TRBJ2-7,TRBV27,CASSGTGTGSYEQYF